The rows below give T cell receptor beta chains drawn from one sample of a study of CXCR3-negative and CXCR3-positive naive CD8 T cells. From the 5' RACE reads, TCRdb lists one entry per CDR3 protein and no DNA. This sample's table has around 110,000 distinct CDR3 sequences. The sequenced sample was naive CXCR3+ CD8+ T cells from blood. These receptors all stem from a human donor in good health. Some clones in this sample may be carry-over from other donors' samples. Both conserved end residues are part of each CDR3. Each record gives: V gene, J gene, CDR3 protein.

TRBV23-1	TRBJ2-7	CASSPPSPDRGYEQYF
TRBV6-6	TRBJ1-2	CASSAQGAHGYTF
TRBV29-1	TRBJ2-1	CSVEGQGALYNEQFF
TRBV2	TRBJ2-1	CASSEGRGLPYNEQFF
TRBV27	TRBJ1-1	CASSLSVNTEAFF
TRBV3-1	TRBJ2-7	CASSQYPDNPYEQYF
TRBV29-1	TRBJ1-5	CSVESGDRNQPQHF
TRBV12-3/TRBV12-4	TRBJ1-1	CASSLGVEAFF
TRBV20-1	TRBJ1-4	CSAASDRPTNEKLFF
TRBV11-2	TRBJ2-3	CASSPRGRGRHQDTQYF
TRBV5-1	TRBJ2-5	CASYRGGAEETQYF
TRBV28	TRBJ2-5	CASSFQRTSGYQETQYF
TRBV6-5	TRBJ2-7	CASSLSSADHEQYF
TRBV4-1	TRBJ1-2	CASSQGVDSHRRYTF
TRBV12-3/TRBV12-4	TRBJ2-7	CASTEDGPYEQYF
TRBV3-1	TRBJ2-1	CASSLKGQDNNEQFF
TRBV5-1	TRBJ2-1	CASSQDTNEQFF
TRBV20-1	TRBJ2-1	CSARDTEVAGVAYNEQFF
TRBV5-6	TRBJ2-3	CASSLPISGGAADTQYF
TRBV29-1	TRBJ2-1	CSVEGERVADEQFF
TRBV4-2	TRBJ2-7	CASSQVAGGPAEQYF
TRBV7-9	TRBJ1-1	CASSSTTVRDSLNTEAFF
TRBV12-3/TRBV12-4	TRBJ2-7	CASSFSGRTYEQYF
TRBV7-9	TRBJ2-7	CASSFTLAGTLWEQYF
TRBV7-2	TRBJ1-1	CASSLWGNTEAFF
TRBV29-1	TRBJ2-5	CSVDAGTGQETQYF
TRBV20-1	TRBJ2-7	CSSTGQGWSSYEQYF
TRBV7-6	TRBJ2-7	CASSLGPTTYEQYF
TRBV28	TRBJ2-3	CASSFEGGRGTDTQYF
TRBV6-5	TRBJ2-2	CASRLEQGAQTGELFF
TRBV7-9	TRBJ2-1	CASSLVTSVDEQFF
TRBV14	TRBJ1-3	CASSLPTGNSGNTIYF
TRBV7-9	TRBJ1-6	CASSLGQGGSPLHF
TRBV7-3	TRBJ2-5	CASSLYWAGAPGETQYF
TRBV5-5	TRBJ1-2	CASSNRETGEYGYTF
TRBV28	TRBJ1-1	CASRHMGQWGGRNTEAFF
TRBV10-3	TRBJ2-5	CAISESTSEETQYF
TRBV15	TRBJ2-5	CATSRPPEDWEYF
TRBV27	TRBJ2-7	CASSLFGSTTYEQYF
TRBV7-9	TRBJ2-7	CASSPPGTREKYEQYF
TRBV14	TRBJ2-1	CASSTGRYNEQFF
TRBV6-5	TRBJ2-2	CASSFSRVPTGELFF
TRBV7-3	TRBJ1-1	CASSLGQNTEDFF
TRBV10-2	TRBJ2-1	CASSDGTSGNEQFF
TRBV20-1	TRBJ2-7	CSARDIGAEAYEQYF
TRBV5-1	TRBJ2-7	CASSSETRNGVDEQYF
TRBV4-3	TRBJ1-4	CASSQSDRGGANEKLFF
TRBV12-3/TRBV12-4	TRBJ2-5	CASSLYAGGRLGETQYF
TRBV6-5	TRBJ2-4	CASSYGRGGLAKNIQYF
TRBV7-9	TRBJ2-7	CASSLGIVSTYEQYF
TRBV6-2/TRBV6-3	TRBJ2-3	CASSRLGDTQYF
TRBV7-8	TRBJ2-1	CASTLGFSYNEQFF